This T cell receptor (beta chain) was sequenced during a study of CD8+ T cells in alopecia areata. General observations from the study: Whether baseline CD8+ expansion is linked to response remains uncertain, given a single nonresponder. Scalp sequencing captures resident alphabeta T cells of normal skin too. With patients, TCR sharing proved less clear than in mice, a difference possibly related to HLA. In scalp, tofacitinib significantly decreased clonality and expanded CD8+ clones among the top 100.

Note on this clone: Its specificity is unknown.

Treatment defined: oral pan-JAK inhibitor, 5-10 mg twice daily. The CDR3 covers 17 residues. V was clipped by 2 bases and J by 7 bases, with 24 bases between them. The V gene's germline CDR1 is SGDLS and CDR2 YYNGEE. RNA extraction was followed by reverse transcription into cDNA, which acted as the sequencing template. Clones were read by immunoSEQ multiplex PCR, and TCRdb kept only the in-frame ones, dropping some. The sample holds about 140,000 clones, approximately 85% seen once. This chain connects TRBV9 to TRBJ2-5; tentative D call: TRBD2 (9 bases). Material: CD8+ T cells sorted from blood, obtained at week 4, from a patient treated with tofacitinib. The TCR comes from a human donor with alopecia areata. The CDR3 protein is CASSVLPSGTGTGTQYF. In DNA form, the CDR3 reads TGTGCCAGCAGCGTCCTCCCTAGCGGGACAGGCACAGGGACCCAGTACTTC.